These 26 T cell receptor beta chains originate from one sample sequenced in a study of T cell responses to AZD1222 COVID-19 vaccine. Only in-frame clones appear in the TCRdb table, and some are missing; sequencing was by immunoSEQ multiplex PCR. The data contain 150,000 to 250,000 clones, roughly 92% of them seen just once; the ten biggest clones take up about 3.5%. The source was peripheral blood, collected 28 days after the second AZD1222 dose. These receptors originate from an adult who received the AZD1222 COVID-19 vaccine.

The chain has TRBV2 and TRBJ1-5, with D unresolved. The V end was cut by 9 bases, the J end by 2 bases, with 11 bases between. The length of the CDR3 is 13 residues. Germline V gene sequence: CDR1 SNHLY, CDR2 FYNNEI. CDR3 sequence (DNA): TGTGCCAGTCAGTGGCAGGGCAATCAGCCCCAGCATTTT. It codes for CASQWQGNQPQHF.

V usage is TRBV30 and J usage is TRBJ1-6; D possibly corresponds to TRBD1 (5 bases). In germline, CDR1 is GTSNPN, CDR2 SVGIG (reference sequence). V was trimmed by 0 bases and J by 4 bases, leaving 10 bases between them. The CDR3 runs 15 residues. CDR3: CAWSVSRGYNSPLHF. The CDR3 DNA reads TGTGCCTGGAGTGTTTCGAGGGGTTATAATTCACCCCTCCACTTT.

This chain links TRBV5-1 with TRBJ2-7; 7 nucleotides agree with TRBD1. J was trimmed by 2 bases and V by 4 bases; bases with no gene match: 9. Germline values: CDR1 SGHRS, CDR2 YFSETQ. The CDR3 length is 15 residues. CDR3 region: CASSEQGDSTYEQYF. In nucleotides, the CDR3 is TGCGCCAGCAGCGAACAAGGGGACAGCACCTACGAGCAGTACTTC.

The table lists this clone with a count of one. The chain carries TRBV7-9 and TRBJ2-1; TRBD1 or TRBD2 may be the D gene (5 bases each). The CDR3 is made up of 15 amino acids. The V gene's germline CDR1 is SEHNR and CDR2 FQNEAQ (reference sequence). V was trimmed by 5 bases and J by 6 bases, leaving 17 bases between them. The CDR3 nucleotides read TGTGCCAGCAGCGGGACGCTAGGCATGGTCAATGAGCAGTTCTTC. It codes for CASSGTLGMVNEQFF.

This chain uses TRBV9 with TRBJ1-1, with TRBD1 matching 10 bases. Per the germline V gene, CDR1 is SGDLS and CDR2 is YYNGEE. V shed 4 bases, J shed 7 bases, and the junction held 7 bases outside the gene matches. The CDR3 consists of 14 residues. The CDR3 reads CASSPTGGAGEAFF. CDR3 coding DNA: TGTGCCAGCAGCCCGACAGGGGGCGCGGGTGAAGCTTTCTTT.

This rearrangement joins TRBV5-7 to TRBJ1-2; TRBD1 aligns across 7 bases. TRBV5-7 is an ORF; its function is uncertain. This CDR3 is built from 14 residues. V dropped 4 bases and J dropped 5; count of bases not matched to a gene: 8. The CDR3 loop is CASSRYTGQYGYTF. CDR3 sequence (DNA): TGTGCCAGCAGCCGATACACGGGACAGTATGGCTACACCTTC.

The rearrangement uses TRBV3-1 (or the pseudogene TRBV3-2) and TRBJ1-2, with D maybe TRBD1 (6 bases). This CDR3 has 13 residues. V lost 10 bases and J lost 7, with 19 bases in between. Germline lookup yields CDR1 LGHDT and CDR2 YNNKEL (reference sequence). In DNA form, the CDR3 reads TGTGCCACAACAGGGTTCAGTGGGGGTGGCTACACCTTC. This sequence encodes CATTGFSGGGYTF.

In this sample, this clone turned up once. This chain connects TRBV7-9 to TRBJ2-1; 11 bases are a match to TRBD2. The CDR3 totals 15 residues. Germline-derived CDR1 and CDR2 are SEHNR and FQNEAQ (reference sequence). The V gene end was trimmed by 3 bases and the J gene end by 5 bases; junction bases not matched to a gene: 3. The CDR3 is CASSFSGRVDNEQFF. CDR3 bases: TGTGCCAGCAGCTTTAGCGGGAGGGTAGACAATGAGCAGTTCTTC.

This chain uses TRBV28 with TRBJ1-2, with TRBD1 as a possible D gene (5 bases). CDR1 is MDHEN, CDR2 SYDVKM, per germline. V lost 11 bases and J lost 6, with 13 bases in between. CDR3 length equals 11 residues. CDR3 loop: CAGQGFDGYTF. In DNA form, the CDR3 reads TGTGCCGGCCAGGGTTTTGATGGCTACACCTTC.

This clone was seen only once. The rearrangement uses TRBV7-2 and TRBJ2-5; TRBD2 might be the D (6 bases). Per germline, CDR1 SGHTA and CDR2 FQGNSA. The CDR3 totals 14 residues. The V and J ends lost 3 bases and 4 bases respectively, with 12 bases between them. This CDR3 reads CASSFISGGETQYF. CDR3 coding DNA: TGTGCCAGCAGCTTCATTTCCGGGGGAGAGACCCAGTACTTC. Combining the CDR3 with reference TRBV7-2 and TRBJ2-5 gives the whole variable domain GAGVSQSPSNKVTEKGKDVELRCDPISGHTALYWYRQSLGQGLEFLIYFQGNSAPDKSGLPSDRFSAERTGGSVSTLTIQRTQQEDSAVYLCASSFISGGETQYFGPGTRLLVL.

This chain uses TRBV28 with TRBJ2-4; D unresolved. From germline, CDR1 is MDHEN and CDR2 SYDVKM. This CDR3 region has 12 residues. Trimming took 10 bases from V and 0 from J, leaving 7 bases between them. CDR3: CAIAEAKNIQYF. The CDR3 nucleotides are TGTGCCATAGCCGAAGCCAAAAACATTCAGTACTTC.

V usage is TRBV4-3 and J usage is TRBJ1-2; D gene ambiguous. Germline CDR1 LGHNA, CDR2 YSLEER. Trimming shortened V by 3 bases and J by 5 bases, and 10 bases separated the two germline ends. The CDR3 length is 13 residues. The CDR3 sequence: CASSQGVSYGYTF. The CDR3 bases are TGCGCCAGCAGCCAGGGCGTAAGTTATGGCTACACCTTC.

The chain joins TRBV11-1 to TRBJ1-1, with D perhaps TRBD1 (5 bases). The CDR3 runs to 14 residues. Trimming removed 2 bases at V and 5 bases at J, with 12 bases between. Germline CDR1 and CDR2: SGHAT and FQDESV (reference sequence). DNA for the CDR3: TGTGCCAGCAGCTTACGTATGGGGGGGACTGAAGCTTTCTTT. Translated: CASSLRMGGTEAFF.

The table lists this clone with a count of one. V and J are TRBV6-5 and TRBJ1-1; no firm D call. The germline CDR1 and CDR2 sequences are MNHEY and SVGAGI. The CDR3 is made up of 14 amino acids. Trimming shortened V by 6 bases and J by 1 base, and 12 bases separated the two germline ends. The DNA for the CDR3 is TGTGCCAGCAGAAGACAACTGGAGAACACTGAAGCTTTCTTT. This codes for CASRRQLENTEAFF.

This rearrangement joins TRBV7-9 to TRBJ1-2; D unclear. The CDR3 spans 11 residues. Germline V gives CDR1 SEHNR, CDR2 FQNEAQ (reference sequence). With 2 bases removed from V and 3 bases from J, the gap between germline ends came to 1 base. This CDR3 is CASSLHYGYTF. The CDR3 DNA reads TGTGCCAGCAGCTTACACTATGGCTACACCTTC.

The chain has TRBV5-1 and TRBJ1-1, with D perhaps matching TRBD1 (5 bases). Trimming removed 1 base from V and 3 bases from J, with 10 bases in between. Germline V lookup: CDR1 SGHRS, CDR2 YFSETQ. This CDR3 spans 14 amino acids. In nucleotides, the CDR3 is TGCGCCAGCAGCTTGCTGGGGGACGACACTGAAGCTTTCTTT. This codes for CASSLLGDDTEAFF.

This chain connects TRBV2 to TRBJ2-1; weak D call: TRBD2 (6 bases). The CDR3 covers 16 residues. Germline loops: CDR1 SNHLY, CDR2 FYNNEI. Trimming took 8 bases from V and 5 from J, leaving 22 bases between them. CDR3 nucleotide sequence: TGTGCCAGCTCCGGGTTCGTGGGAGGCGCGCACAATGAGCAGTTCTTC. It specifies CASSGFVGGAHNEQFF. The complete variable domain, with remaining parts taken from reference TRBV2 and TRBJ2-1, reads EPEVTQTPSHQVTQMGQEVILRCVPISNHLYFYWYRQILGQKVEFLVSFYNNEISEKSEIFDDQFSVERPDGSNFTLKIRSTKLEDSAMYFCASSGFVGGAHNEQFFGPGTRLTVL.

V gene TRBV6-5 combines with J gene TRBJ2-7, with TRBD2 matching 7 bases. V shed 6 bases, J shed 0 bases, and the junction held 5 bases outside the gene matches. Germline loops: CDR1 MNHEY, CDR2 SVGAGI. There are 14 residues in the CDR3. The CDR3 is CASSPGGTSYEQYF. The CDR3 region has the DNA TGTGCCAGCAGCCCCGGGGGGACCTCCTACGAGCAGTACTTC.

This rearrangement joins TRBV3-1 (or the pseudogene TRBV3-2) to TRBJ2-1; TRBD2 matches at 10 bases. J was trimmed by 14 bases and V by 2 bases; bases with no gene match: 12. The germline gives CDR1 LGHDT, CDR2 YNNKEL (reference sequence). The CDR3 is 15 amino acids. CDR3 sequence: CASSQSNRLAGDEFF. The CDR3 DNA follows: TGTGCCAGCAGCCAATCGAACCGGCTAGCGGGAGATGAGTTCTTC.

The rearrangement links TRBV20-1 to TRBJ2-1; 7 nucleotides match TRBD1. The CDR3 length is 17 residues. The V gene's germline CDR1 is DFQATT and CDR2 SNEGSKA (reference sequence). V was clipped by 3 bases and J by 0 bases; unmatched bases: 11. CDR3: CSASPQTPGGSYNEQFF. The DNA for the CDR3 is TGCAGTGCTAGTCCTCAAACACCAGGGGGCTCCTACAATGAGCAGTTCTTC.

The chain employs TRBV7-2 and TRBJ2-7, with D perhaps TRBD1 or TRBD2 (5 bases each). With 2 bases removed from V and 3 bases from J, the gap between germline ends came to 11 bases. The V gene's germline CDR1 is SGHTA and CDR2 FQGNSA. The CDR3 loop spans 14 amino acids. For the CDR3, the DNA is TGTGCCAGCAGCTTAAGTGGGGGTCTCTACGAGCAGTACTTC. It codes for CASSLSGGLYEQYF.

The genes are TRBV7-8 and TRBJ1-3, with D possibly being TRBD1 (6 bases). This CDR3 comprises 17 residues. Per the germline V gene, CDR1 is SGHVS and CDR2 is FQNEAQ. The V and J ends lost 3 bases and 4 bases respectively, with 19 bases between them. The CDR3 is CASSFRGRQGRGNTIYF. The CDR3 nucleotides read TGTGCCAGCAGCTTCAGGGGCCGGCAGGGAAGAGGAAACACCATATATTTT.

The V and J genes are TRBV5-8 and TRBJ2-7, with D hard to call. CDR3 length equals 16 residues. Between the trimmed V and J ends, which lost 0 bases and 4 bases, there was a span of 17 bases. Germline lookup yields CDR1 SGHTS and CDR2 YDEGEE. This CDR3 is CASSLGRTPLLYEQYF. The CDR3 DNA reads TGTGCCAGCAGCTTGGGGCGGACGCCTCTTTTGTACGAGCAGTACTTC.

The CDR3 spells CASSSIRVSYNEQFF. CDR3 sequence (DNA): TGTGCCAGCAGCTCGATTCGGGTCTCCTACAATGAGCAGTTCTTC. The chain carries TRBV5-4 and TRBJ2-1; D unclear. V lost 3 bases and J 0 bases, leaving 10 bases between the germline ends. The length of the CDR3 is 15 residues. CDR1 and CDR2 (germline): SGHNT, YYREEE (reference sequence).

V usage is TRBV2 and J usage is TRBJ2-4; either TRBD1 or TRBD2 may supply D (5 bases each). The CDR3 contains 15 residues. V was cut by 1 base and J by 5 bases, with 12 bases left in between. Germline assignment: CDR1 SNHLY and CDR2 FYNNEI. In DNA, the CDR3 is TGTGCCAGCAGTGAAGAGGGGACGGCTCAAAACATTCAGTACTTC. Residues: CASSEEGTAQNIQYF.

This clone was counted once. This rearrangement joins TRBV2 to TRBJ1-5, with D unresolved. This CDR3 contains 16 residues. Trimming shortened V by 4 bases and J by 0 bases, and 13 bases separated the two germline ends. The germline gives CDR1 SNHLY, CDR2 FYNNEI. The CDR3 DNA reads as TGTGCCAGCAGTGGTCCTACAGAGTATAGCAATCAGCCCCAGCATTTT. Translating it yields CASSGPTEYSNQPQHF.